Presented here are 16 T cell receptor beta chains from one specimen sequenced in a study of blood T cell repertoires in COVID-19. Repertoires were generated with immunoSEQ multiplex PCR, while TCRdb's copy carries only in-frame clones and drops some. The table shows over 35,000 clones, with around 74% occurring only once. The sequenced sample consisted of peripheral blood. These receptor sequences come from a man between 65 and 85 years old with acute or convalescent COVID-19.

This chain connects TRBV19 to TRBJ2-5, with a weak D call TRBD2 (5 bases). The V end lost 2 bases, the J end lost 6 bases, and 7 bases lay between the germline ends. The CDR3 covers 12 residues. CDR1 and CDR2 from the germline V gene are LNHDA and SQIVND (reference sequence). The CDR3 DNA follows: TGTGCCAGTAGTATAACCGGGAAGACCCAGTACTTC. Its protein is CASSITGKTQYF.

The V call is TRBV6-6, the J call TRBJ2-3, with 13 nucleotides matching TRBD2. Unmatched junction bases numbered 4, after V lost 10 bases and J lost 3 bases. This CDR3 contains 14 residues. Germline CDR1 is MNHNY and CDR2 is SVGAGI (reference sequence). The CDR3 reads CATRTSGSTDTQYF. The DNA of the CDR3 is TGTGCCACGCGGACTAGCGGGAGTACAGATACGCAGTATTTT.

The genes are TRBV7-9 and TRBJ2-7; possibly TRBD1 for D (5 bases). V was clipped by 1 base and J by 7 bases, with 8 bases between them. There are 12 residues in the CDR3. Germline V gives CDR1 SEHNR, CDR2 FQNEAQ (reference sequence). In nucleotides, the CDR3 is TGTGCCAGCAGCTTAGATTACAGGGAGCAGTACTTC. This codes for CASSLDYREQYF.

The genes are TRBV18 and TRBJ1-5; 7 nucleotides agree with TRBD1. Trimming removed 2 bases from V and 5 bases from J; junction bases left unmatched: 0. Germline CDR1 KGHSH, CDR2 LQKENI. The CDR3 length is 13 residues. This CDR3 reads CASSPGQDQPQHF. The DNA of the CDR3 is TGTGCCAGCTCACCAGGACAGGATCAGCCCCAGCATTTT.

The chain links TRBV6-6 to TRBJ2-5, with no clear D. The CDR3 runs to 14 residues. Trimming removed 2 bases from V and 2 bases from J, with 9 bases in between. CDR1 is MNHNY, CDR2 SVGAGI, per germline (reference sequence). CDR3 DNA sequence: TGTGCCAGCAGTTACCCCGAGATGCAAGAGACCCAGTACTTC. Amino acids: CASSYPEMQETQYF.

V is TRBV5-6 and J is TRBJ1-6, with D maybe TRBD1 (6 bases). The CDR3 totals 14 residues. Trimming left V 3 bases short and J 6 bases short, with 10 bases between. Germline V lookup: CDR1 SGHDT, CDR2 YYEEEE. The CDR3 DNA sequence: TGTGCCAGCAGCTGGACAGAGATTAATTCACCCCTCCACTTT. Translated, it gives CASSWTEINSPLHF.

The chain links TRBV7-2 to TRBJ2-1; 8 bases agree with TRBD2. V dropped 4 bases and J dropped 4; count of bases not matched to a gene: 9. The CDR3 has 16 amino acids. The germline CDR1 and CDR2 sequences are SGHTA and FQGNSA. In nucleotides, the CDR3 is TGTGCCAGCAGCTCGACGACTAGCGCGATATACAATGAGCAGTTCTTC. Translated, it gives CASSSTTSAIYNEQFF.

V gene TRBV5-1 combines with J gene TRBJ2-1; D is unclear. Germline CDR1 reads SGHRS; CDR2 reads YFSETQ. The CDR3 consists of 14 residues. The V gene lost 7 bases and the J gene lost 6 bases, with 17 bases spanning the gap. The CDR3: CASVPGDPSNEQFF. In DNA, the CDR3 is TGCGCCAGCGTCCCTGGAGACCCTAGCAATGAGCAGTTCTTC.

This clone was picked up a small number of times. This CDR3 is CASRDRGWPGELFF. CDR3 in DNA: TGTGCCAGCAGGGACAGGGGGTGGCCCGGGGAGCTGTTTTTT. This chain uses TRBV27 with TRBJ2-2; the match to TRBD1 covers 10 bases. V was pared by 6 bases and J by 6 bases, with 4 bases of the junction left unmatched. The V gene's germline CDR1 is MNHEY and CDR2 SMNVEV (reference sequence). The CDR3 length is 14 residues.

This rearrangement joins TRBV28 to TRBJ2-7; TRBD1 is a possible D gene (7 bases). The CDR3 length is 14 residues. The ends were cut back, 3 bases at V and 4 bases at J, with 13 bases in the middle. Germline loops: CDR1 MDHEN, CDR2 SYDVKM. CDR3 sequence (DNA): TGTGCCAGCAGTTTGGCCTCAGGGGGGTACGAGCAGTACTTC. It is translated as CASSLASGGYEQYF.

Only a few counts were recorded for this clone. V and J are TRBV6-5 and TRBJ1-1; the D gene is possibly TRBD1 (5 bases). V dropped 6 bases and J dropped 1 base, with 12 bases sitting between them. This CDR3 has 14 amino acids. Germline values: CDR1 MNHEY, CDR2 SVGAGI. This CDR3 is CASRLGLQNTEAFF. In DNA, the CDR3 is TGTGCCAGCAGACTGGGACTCCAGAACACTGAAGCTTTCTTT.

V and J are TRBV12-5 and TRBJ1-5, with 7 bases identical to TRBD1. This CDR3 has 14 amino acids. The trim removed 6 bases at V and 5 bases at J, leaving 7 bases unmatched. Germline lookup yields CDR1 LGHNT and CDR2 FRNRAP. This CDR3 is CASGQDRVHQPQHF. The CDR3 coding sequence is TGTGCTAGTGGCCAAGACAGGGTTCATCAGCCCCAGCATTTT.

V is TRBV9 and J is TRBJ1-3, with D tentatively TRBD1 (5 bases). V gave up 2 bases and J gave up 4 bases, with 10 bases separating them. Germline V gives CDR1 SGDLS, CDR2 YYNGEE. The CDR3 covers 14 residues. CDR3 DNA sequence: TGTGCCAGCAGCGTTGCAGGGTCCGGAAACACCATATATTTT. This sequence encodes CASSVAGSGNTIYF.

V and J are TRBV9 and TRBJ1-1, with unresolved D. The CDR3 contains 16 residues. V lost 0 bases to trimming and J lost 1 base, with 13 bases between them. The germline V gene encodes CDR1 SGDLS and CDR2 YYNGEE. CDR3 protein: CASSVAERHPNTEAFF. The CDR3 coding sequence is TGTGCCAGCAGCGTAGCGGAAAGACACCCGAACACTGAAGCTTTCTTT.

The J gene is TRBJ2-1, the V gene TRBV11-2; no reliable D call. V lost 5 bases and J 0 bases, leaving 14 bases between the germline ends. This CDR3 is built from 16 residues. The germline gives CDR1 SGHAT, CDR2 FQNNGV. In DNA, the CDR3 is TGTGCCAGCAGCCCCGCCCTTTCGGTCTCCTACAATGAGCAGTTCTTC. It specifies CASSPALSVSYNEQFF.

The V and J genes are TRBV18 and TRBJ2-1; no clear D gene. There are 15 residues in the CDR3. V lost 4 bases and J lost 3, with 13 bases in between. Germline V lookup: CDR1 KGHSH, CDR2 LQKENI. The CDR3 sequence is CASSRVQFLYNEQFF. The CDR3 bases are TGTGCCAGCTCACGTGTACAGTTCCTCTACAATGAGCAGTTCTTC.